The sequence of this T cell receptor (beta chain) was determined in a study of T-cell reconstitution after alpha-beta-depleted transplantation in children. In germline, CDR1 is SGHTA, CDR2 FQGNSA. Trimming stripped 2 bases from V and 2 bases from J, with 13 bases between. This CDR3 region has 15 residues. This clonotype has ten or more counts. Its antigen remains unidentified. Notes on the study in general: By one year post-transplant, T-cell counts and diversity largely arose from T cells that were newly produced.

Preparation of the TCRbeta library was carried out with unique molecular identifiers. TCRdb re-called the PCR reads with MiXCR, one entry per CDR3 protein. There are around 94,000 distinct CDR3 sequences in the sample; 4.5% to 7.5% occur only once, and around 5.6% lies in the top ten. Sequencing was performed on PBMCs, mostly from graft donor cells, taken 60 days after TCRalphabeta/CD19-depleted stem cell transplant. The chain couples TRBV7-2 to TRBJ2-7, with D maybe TRBD2 (5 bases). This receptor was identified in a female patient aged 2-9 years who had a stem cell transplant for Fanconi anemia, so the T cells may come from the graft donor. CDR3 bases: TGTGCCAGCAGCTTACTAGGAGCGGAGACCTACGAGCAGTACTTC. It codes for CASSLLGAETYEQYF.